One and the same sample provided the 5 T cell receptor beta chains below, sequenced in a study of human T cells and chemical hapten exposure. TCRdb reprocessed the RACE reads via MiXCR and lists one record per CDR3 protein. The sample includes 42,000 or so distinct CDR3 sequences, over 3.5% of them seen just once. The sample's time point: patch test 1, 2 weeks after DPC sensitization. Treatment reported: therapeutic diphenylcyclopropenone sensitization with weekly scalp DPC. Whole blood that had not been fractionated was the source of extracted total RNA. This sample comprised whole blood, obtained in connection with sensitization to the hapten diphenylcyclopropenone (DPC). The source is a middle-aged man with alopecia areata. Some clones in this sample may be carry-over from other donors' samples.

The CDR3 protein is CASSAQPNEKLFF. CDR3 nucleotides: TGTGCCAGCAGCGCCCAGCCTAATGAAAAACTGTTTTTT. This chain links TRBV6-6 with TRBJ1-4; no clear D gene. V was trimmed by 6 bases and J by 3 bases, leaving 8 bases between them. The CDR3 has 13 amino acids. Per germline, CDR1 MNHNY and CDR2 SVGAGI (reference sequence).

This clonotype came up many times. The chain employs TRBV27 and TRBJ1-5; D gene unclear. CDR1 and CDR2 (germline): MNHEY, SMNVEV (reference sequence). CDR3 length: 15 amino acids. Trimming left V 6 bases short and J 0 bases short, with 12 bases between. Here the CDR3 DNA reads TGTGCCAGCAGCAAAGAGGGATATAGCAATCAGCCCCAGCATTTT. Translating gives CASSKEGYSNQPQHF.

This clonotype was detected ten times or more. This chain uses TRBV10-3 with TRBJ2-1; 13 bases map to TRBD2. The V gene's germline CDR1 is ENHRY and CDR2 SYGVKD. V shed 3 bases, J shed 7 bases, and the junction held 9 bases outside the gene matches. This CDR3 is 17 amino acids long. In nucleotides, the CDR3 is TGTGCCATCAGTGACTACGCAACTAGCGGGAGGGCTAATGAGCAGTTCTTC. It translates to CAISDYATSGRANEQFF.

This clonotype was observed at least ten times. The chain recombines TRBV29-1 with TRBJ2-1; 10 bases match TRBD2. Germline V gene lookup returns CDR1 SQVTM and CDR2 ANQGSEA. Unmatched junction bases numbered 9, after V lost 3 bases and J lost 4 bases. The CDR3 has 16 residues. DNA for the CDR3: TGCAGCGTTGAGGGGCGCCCTAGCGGGGGTTACAATGAGCAGTTCTTC. Protein: CSVEGRPSGGYNEQFF.

This clonotype was counted many times. This chain uses TRBV7-2 with TRBJ2-5; D possibly matches TRBD1 or TRBD2 (5 bases each). The V end lost 0 bases, the J end lost 7 bases, and 18 bases lay between the germline ends. This CDR3 has 16 amino acids. Looked up from germline, CDR1 is SGHTA and CDR2 is FQGNSA. The CDR3, as DNA: TGTGCCAGCAGCTTAGCGTCGGGACCGGGTGTGGGGACCCAGTACTTC. This codes for CASSLASGPGVGTQYF. The variable domain in full, with the rest retrieved from reference TRBV7-2 and TRBJ2-5, is GAGVSQSPSNKVTEKGKDVELRCDPISGHTALYWYRQSLGQGLEFLIYFQGNSAPDKSGLPSDRFSAERTGGSVSTLTIQRTQQEDSAVYLCASSLASGPGVGTQYFGPGTRLLVL.